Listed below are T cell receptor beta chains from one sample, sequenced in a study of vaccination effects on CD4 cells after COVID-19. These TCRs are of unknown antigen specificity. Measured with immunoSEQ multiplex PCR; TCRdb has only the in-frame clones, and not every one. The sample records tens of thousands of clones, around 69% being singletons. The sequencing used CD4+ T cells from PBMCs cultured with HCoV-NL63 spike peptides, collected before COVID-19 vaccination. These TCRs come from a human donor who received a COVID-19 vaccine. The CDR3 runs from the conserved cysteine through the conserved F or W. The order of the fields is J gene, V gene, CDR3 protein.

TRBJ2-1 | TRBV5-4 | CASSHDRGGDEQFF
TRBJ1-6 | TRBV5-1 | CASRSEYNSPLHF
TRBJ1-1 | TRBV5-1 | CASSETGENTEAFF
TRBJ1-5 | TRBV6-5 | CASSTDRGVQPQHF
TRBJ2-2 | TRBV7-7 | CASSRSTGELFF
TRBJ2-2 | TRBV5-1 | CASSKDRANTGELFF
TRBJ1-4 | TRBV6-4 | CASSAGDRRKLFF
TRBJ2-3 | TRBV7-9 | CASSPSSDTQYF
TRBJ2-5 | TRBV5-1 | CASSLEPVSGGTQYF
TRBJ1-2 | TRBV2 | CAILQGYGYTF
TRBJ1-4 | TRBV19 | CASSPTKGLRGEKLFF
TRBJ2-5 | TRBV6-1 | CASSVGGTSVPKTQYF
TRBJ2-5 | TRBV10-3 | CATGDRLQETQYF
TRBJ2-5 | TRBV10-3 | CAISESTGVQETQYF
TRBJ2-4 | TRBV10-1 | CASSEEGISKNIQYF
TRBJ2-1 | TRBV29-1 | CSFTPSGAYSYNEQFF
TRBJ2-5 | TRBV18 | CASSPGRDRGPSGIQETQYF
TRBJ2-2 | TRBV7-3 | CASSPGRNGELFF
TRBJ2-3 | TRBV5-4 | CASSRPYTDTQYF
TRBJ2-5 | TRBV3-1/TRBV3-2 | CASSQGRPGAGGGETQYF
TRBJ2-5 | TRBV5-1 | CASSFNQETQYF
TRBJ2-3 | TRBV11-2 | CASSSRERGRLDTQYF
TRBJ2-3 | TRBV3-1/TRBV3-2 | CASSQEAVPQYF
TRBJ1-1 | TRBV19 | CASKKNTEAFF
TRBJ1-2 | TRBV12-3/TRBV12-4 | CASSSSRYGYTF
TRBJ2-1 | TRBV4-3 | CASSPPTSGPYNEQFF
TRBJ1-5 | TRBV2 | CASSDSSSNQPQHF
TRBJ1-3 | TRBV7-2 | CASSPKVWGGSGNTIYF
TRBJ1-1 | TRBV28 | CASSRGGASAEAFF
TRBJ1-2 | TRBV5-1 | CASSFLGDGYTF
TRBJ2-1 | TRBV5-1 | CASSFLMTGSYNEQFF
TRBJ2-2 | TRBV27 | CASISGVTGELFF
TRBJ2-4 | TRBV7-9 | CASSQRYLDRGAKNIQYF
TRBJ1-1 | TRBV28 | CASIITGGKAFF
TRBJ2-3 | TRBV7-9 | CASSLRGGANTQYF
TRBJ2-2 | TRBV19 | CASSSTAGTRHPGELFF
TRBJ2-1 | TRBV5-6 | CASSLAGQGANEQFF
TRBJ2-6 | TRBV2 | CASSPGLGANVLTF
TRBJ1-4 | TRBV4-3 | CASSQDWDRAFSNEKLFF
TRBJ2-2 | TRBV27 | CASNQRASYRTGELFF